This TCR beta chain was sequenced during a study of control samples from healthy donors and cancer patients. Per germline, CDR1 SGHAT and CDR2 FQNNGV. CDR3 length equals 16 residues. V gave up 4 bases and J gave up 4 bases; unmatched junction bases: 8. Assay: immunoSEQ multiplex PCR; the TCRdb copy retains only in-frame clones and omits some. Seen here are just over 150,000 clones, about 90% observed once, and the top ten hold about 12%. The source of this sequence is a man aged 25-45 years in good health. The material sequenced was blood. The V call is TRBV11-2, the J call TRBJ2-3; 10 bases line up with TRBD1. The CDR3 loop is CASSSSGTGVADTQYF. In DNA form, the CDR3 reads TGTGCCAGCAGCTCCTCCGGGACAGGGGTTGCAGATACGCAGTATTTT.